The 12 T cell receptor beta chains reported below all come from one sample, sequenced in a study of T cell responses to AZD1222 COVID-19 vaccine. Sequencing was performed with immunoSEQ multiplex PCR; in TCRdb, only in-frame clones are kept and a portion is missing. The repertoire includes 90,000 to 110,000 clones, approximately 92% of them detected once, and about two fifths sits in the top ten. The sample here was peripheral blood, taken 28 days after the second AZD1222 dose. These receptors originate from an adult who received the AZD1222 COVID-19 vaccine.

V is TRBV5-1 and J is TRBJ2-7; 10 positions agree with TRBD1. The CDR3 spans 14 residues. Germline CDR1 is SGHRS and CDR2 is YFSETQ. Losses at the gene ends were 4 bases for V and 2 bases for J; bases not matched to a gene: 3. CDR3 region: CASSHGQGAYEQYF. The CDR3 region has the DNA TGCGCCAGCAGCCACGGACAGGGGGCCTACGAGCAGTACTTC. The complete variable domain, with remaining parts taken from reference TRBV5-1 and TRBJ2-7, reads KAGVTQTPRYLIKTRGQQVTLSCSPISGHRSVSWYQQTPGQGLQFLFEYFSETQRNKGNFPGRFSGRQFSNSRSEMNVSTLELGDSALYLCASSHGQGAYEQYFGPGTRLTVT.

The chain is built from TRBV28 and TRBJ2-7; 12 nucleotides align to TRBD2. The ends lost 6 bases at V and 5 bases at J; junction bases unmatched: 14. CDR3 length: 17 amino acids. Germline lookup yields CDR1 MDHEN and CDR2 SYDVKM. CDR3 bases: TGTGCCAGCAGAACTGGACTAGCGGGGCCCGTAAAAGACGAGCAGTACTTC. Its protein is CASRTGLAGPVKDEQYF.

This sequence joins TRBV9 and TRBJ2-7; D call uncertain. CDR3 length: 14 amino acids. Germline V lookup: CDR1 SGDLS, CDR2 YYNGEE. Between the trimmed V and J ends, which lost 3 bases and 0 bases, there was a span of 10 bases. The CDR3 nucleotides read TGTGCCAGCAGCGGTTTCAACAACTCCTACGAGCAGTACTTC. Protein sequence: CASSGFNNSYEQYF.

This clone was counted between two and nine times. CDR3 sequence (DNA): TGTGCCAGCAGCTTGGGAGGGTTCGTGAACACCGGGGAGCTGTTTTTT. Protein sequence: CASSLGGFVNTGELFF. The chain has TRBV5-6 and TRBJ2-2; D perhaps matches TRBD2 (5 bases). The CDR3 is 16 residues long. Trimming shortened V by 0 bases and J by 1 base, and 10 bases separated the two germline ends. CDR1 and CDR2 from the germline V gene are SGHDT and YYEEEE.

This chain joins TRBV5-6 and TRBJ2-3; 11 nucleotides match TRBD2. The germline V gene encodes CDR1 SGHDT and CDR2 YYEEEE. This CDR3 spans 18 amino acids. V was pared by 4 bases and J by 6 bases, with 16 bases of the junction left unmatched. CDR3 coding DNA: TGTGCCAGCAGCCCTTATATGGTAGCGGGAGGGCCCGAGGATACGCAGTATTTT. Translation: CASSPYMVAGGPEDTQYF.

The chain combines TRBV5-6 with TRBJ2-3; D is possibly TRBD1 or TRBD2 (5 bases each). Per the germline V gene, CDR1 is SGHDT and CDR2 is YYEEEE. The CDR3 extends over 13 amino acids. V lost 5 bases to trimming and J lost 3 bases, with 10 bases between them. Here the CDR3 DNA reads TGTGCCAGCAGGTCCTGGGGGACAGATACGCAGTATTTT. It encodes CASRSWGTDTQYF.

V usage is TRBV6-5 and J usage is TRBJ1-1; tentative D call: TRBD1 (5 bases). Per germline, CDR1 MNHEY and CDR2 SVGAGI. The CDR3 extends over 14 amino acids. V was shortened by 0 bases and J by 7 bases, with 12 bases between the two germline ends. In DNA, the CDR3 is TGTGCCAGCAGTTACTCGAGCGGGGACTTTGAAGCTTTCTTT. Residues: CASSYSSGDFEAFF.

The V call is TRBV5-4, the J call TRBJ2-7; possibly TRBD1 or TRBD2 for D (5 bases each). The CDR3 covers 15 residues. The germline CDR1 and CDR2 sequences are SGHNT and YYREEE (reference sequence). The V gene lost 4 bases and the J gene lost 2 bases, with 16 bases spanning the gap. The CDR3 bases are TGTGCCAGCAGCCTCCTGGGGACCAGCACCTACGAGCAGTACTTC. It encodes CASSLLGTSTYEQYF.

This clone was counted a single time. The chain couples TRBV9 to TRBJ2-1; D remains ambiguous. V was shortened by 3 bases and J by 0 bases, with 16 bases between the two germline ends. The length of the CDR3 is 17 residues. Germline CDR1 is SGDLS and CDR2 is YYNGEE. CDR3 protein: CASSGWVADSSYNEQFF. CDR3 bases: TGTGCCAGCAGCGGTTGGGTAGCCGATAGCTCCTACAATGAGCAGTTCTTC.

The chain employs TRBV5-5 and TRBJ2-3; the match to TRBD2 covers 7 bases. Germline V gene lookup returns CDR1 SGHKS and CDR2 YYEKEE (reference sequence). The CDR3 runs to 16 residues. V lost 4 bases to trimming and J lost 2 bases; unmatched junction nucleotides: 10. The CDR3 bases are TGTGCCAGCAGCGCTGGTGTGGGAGGGAACACAGATACGCAGTATTTT. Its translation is CASSAGVGGNTDTQYF.

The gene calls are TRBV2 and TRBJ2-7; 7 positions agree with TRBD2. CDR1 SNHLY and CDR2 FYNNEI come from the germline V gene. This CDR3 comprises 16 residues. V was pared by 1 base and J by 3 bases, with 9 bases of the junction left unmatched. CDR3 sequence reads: CASSEGGRAGFYEQYF. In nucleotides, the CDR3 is TGTGCCAGCAGTGAAGGCGGAAGAGCGGGGTTCTACGAGCAGTACTTC.

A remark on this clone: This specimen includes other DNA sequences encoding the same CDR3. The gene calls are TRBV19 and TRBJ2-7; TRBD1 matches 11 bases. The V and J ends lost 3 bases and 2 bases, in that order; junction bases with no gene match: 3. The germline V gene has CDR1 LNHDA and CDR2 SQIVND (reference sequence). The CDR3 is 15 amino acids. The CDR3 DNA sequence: TGTGCCAGTAGTATCTCGGGACAGGGGGCCTACGAGCAGTACTTC. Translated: CASSISGQGAYEQYF.